Here is one TCR beta chain with its context. V lost 2 bases, J lost 4 bases, and 7 bases stayed unmatched. CDR1 is MNHEY, CDR2 SMNVEV, per germline (reference sequence). CDR3 length: 15 residues. The assay was immunoSEQ multiplex PCR, and TCRdb's table has in-frame clones only and misses some. Here the sample spans some 92,000 clones, about 89% being singletons. This entry is derived from a study of T cell responses to AZD1222 COVID-19 vaccine. V and J are TRBV27 and TRBJ2-7; 8 nucleotides agree with TRBD1. The material was peripheral blood, obtained on day 0 of AZD1222 vaccination. The clonotype was recovered from an adult in good health. Written as DNA, the CDR3 is TGTGCCAGCAGTTTAGCCGGGACAGGCCTTTACGAGCAGTACTTC. Translating it yields CASSLAGTGLYEQYF.